This record looks at one TCR beta chain sequence and its context. Its target is unknown. CD45RO negativity and positive selection for CCR7 defined naive CD8 cells, a population that excluded terminally differentiated effector memory CD45RA+ cells. Some clones are missing from TCRdb's copy, which holds only in-frame ones; the method was immunoSEQ multiplex PCR. The sample lists some 1,900,000 clones, roughly 95% seen once, with around 1% in the top ten. This entry is derived from a study of shared clonotypes between healthy human individuals. Study-level background: The study enrolled a couple of women and three men aged 18 to 49. CD4 naive cells filled three plates per donor, CD4 memory three, CD8 naive two and CD8 memory one.

Study findings and constraints: Only a few donors were included, so the genetic and exposure-history diversity represented was limited. Generally, naive subsets came out with larger estimated richness than memory subsets.

The V and J ends lost 5 bases and 0 bases respectively, with 13 bases between them. The germline gives CDR1 PRHDT, CDR2 FYEKMQ (reference sequence). This CDR3 spans 15 amino acids. This receptor was taken from a man aged 18 to 29 in good health. The chain couples TRBV13 to TRBJ1-2; a possible D gene is TRBD1 (6 bases). Sequenced sample: naive CD8+ T cells sorted from blood. In nucleotides, the CDR3 is TGTGCCAGCAGCCACGGGACAATGGCTAACTATGGCTACACCTTC. Translated: CASSHGTMANYGYTF.